A selection of T cell receptor beta chains follows, all from one sample in a study of CDR3 diversity in severe acne. TCRdb re-called the PCR reads with MiXCR, one entry per CDR3 protein. Of over 90,000 distinct CDR3 sequences listed, 51% are singletons. The sequenced sample was blood. The receptors originated from a male donor with acne. Both conserved end residues are part of each CDR3. Each record gives: clone size, D gene, V gene, J gene, CDR3 DNA, CDR3 protein. A D gene is named only where the DNA matches it firmly. Not every row has a clone size; where given, it reads once, few, many or a size class.

clone_size: -
d_call: -
v_call: TRBV11-2
j_call: TRBJ1-1
cdr3_nt: TGTGCCAGCAGCACCACAGGGCCCCCTGAAGCTTTCTTT
cdr3_aa: CASSTTGPPEAFF

clone_size: many
d_call: -
v_call: TRBV4-3
j_call: TRBJ1-4
cdr3_nt: TGCGCCAGCAGCCAACTTGCAACTAATGAAAAACTGTTTTTT
cdr3_aa: CASSQLATNEKLFF

clone_size: few
d_call: -
v_call: TRBV12-3/TRBV12-4
j_call: TRBJ1-1
cdr3_nt: TGTGCCAGCACCATCCGGGACATCACTGAAGCTTTCTTT
cdr3_aa: CASTIRDITEAFF

clone_size: many
d_call: -
v_call: TRBV5-1
j_call: TRBJ2-7
cdr3_nt: TGCGCCAGCTCCCGGGACTGGGGGTCCGAGCAGTACTTC
cdr3_aa: CASSRDWGSEQYF

clone_size: -
d_call: -
v_call: TRBV25-1
j_call: TRBJ1-6
cdr3_nt: TGTGCCAGCAGTAGTCCGGGGTATAATTCACCCCTCCACTTT
cdr3_aa: CASSSPGYNSPLHF

clone_size: many
d_call: -
v_call: TRBV20-1
j_call: TRBJ1-4
cdr3_nt: TGCAGTGCTAGGGACAGCCTTAACGTATTACAAAATGAAAAACTGTTTTTT
cdr3_aa: CSARDSLNVLQNEKLFF

clone_size: -
d_call: TRBD2
v_call: TRBV20-1
j_call: TRBJ2-7
cdr3_nt: TGCAGTGCTAGAGATGGGGAGGGTCGCTACGAGCAGTACTTC
cdr3_aa: CSARDGEGRYEQYF

clone_size: few
d_call: -
v_call: TRBV6-2/TRBV6-3
j_call: TRBJ2-1
cdr3_nt: TGTGCCAGCAGTTACCGGTTACAACCGCCTTACAATGAGCAGTTCTTC
cdr3_aa: CASSYRLQPPYNEQFF

clone_size: few
d_call: -
v_call: TRBV11-3
j_call: TRBJ2-1
cdr3_nt: TGTGCCAGCAGCCCGGGCCTATACAATGAGCAGTTCTTC
cdr3_aa: CASSPGLYNEQFF

clone_size: -
d_call: TRBD2
v_call: TRBV20-1
j_call: TRBJ2-7
cdr3_nt: TGCAGTGCTTACGACCTAGCGGGAGGTAACGAGCAGTACTTC
cdr3_aa: CSAYDLAGGNEQYF

clone_size: -
d_call: -
v_call: TRBV29-1
j_call: TRBJ2-1
cdr3_nt: -
cdr3_aa: CSSQTSVYFCAISESGGSYNEQFF

clone_size: many
d_call: TRBD2
v_call: TRBV6-5
j_call: TRBJ2-7
cdr3_nt: TGTGCCAGCAGTCTCTCTGGGACTAGCGGGGGGTACGAGCAGTACTTC
cdr3_aa: CASSLSGTSGGYEQYF

clone_size: -
d_call: -
v_call: TRBV2
j_call: TRBJ1-5
cdr3_nt: TGTGCCAGCTCGCCCATAAGCAATCAGCCCCAGCATTTT
cdr3_aa: CASSPISNQPQHF

clone_size: -
d_call: TRBD1
v_call: TRBV19
j_call: TRBJ1-1
cdr3_nt: TGTGCCAGTAGTGCTCGACAGGGGATGAACACTGAAGCTTTCTTT
cdr3_aa: CASSARQGMNTEAFF

clone_size: -
d_call: -
v_call: TRBV5-6
j_call: TRBJ2-2
cdr3_nt: TGTGCCAGCAGCGTAGCTTGGCGGGTGGGCACCGGGGAGCTGTTTTTT
cdr3_aa: CASSVAWRVGTGELFF

clone_size: -
d_call: TRBD2
v_call: TRBV7-6
j_call: TRBJ2-7
cdr3_nt: TGTGCCAGCAGCCGACTAGCGGGAGCCTCATGCGTCAACTACGAGCAGTACTTC
cdr3_aa: CASSRLAGASCVNYEQYF

clone_size: -
d_call: TRBD1
v_call: TRBV20-1
j_call: TRBJ2-1
cdr3_nt: TGCAGTGCTAGGACAGGGGTAGATACGCAGTTCTTC
cdr3_aa: CSARTGVDTQFF

clone_size: many
d_call: -
v_call: TRBV6-1
j_call: TRBJ2-7
cdr3_nt: TGTGCCACCACGGAACTTACCAGCTCCTACGAGCAGTACTTC
cdr3_aa: CATTELTSSYEQYF

clone_size: -
d_call: -
v_call: TRBV18
j_call: TRBJ2-2
cdr3_nt: TGTGCCAGCTCACGCACAGGAGAAACCGGGGAGCTGTTTTTT
cdr3_aa: CASSRTGETGELFF

clone_size: -
d_call: TRBD1
v_call: TRBV4-3
j_call: TRBJ2-5
cdr3_nt: TGCGCCAGCAGCCAAGGGACAGGGGGCTTGGAGACCCAGTACTTC
cdr3_aa: CASSQGTGGLETQYF

clone_size: -
d_call: -
v_call: TRBV28
j_call: TRBJ2-5
cdr3_nt: TGTGCCAGCAGTTCTACCCCGGGGAGGCAAGAGACCCAGTACTTC
cdr3_aa: CASSSTPGRQETQYF

clone_size: many
d_call: -
v_call: TRBV7-9
j_call: TRBJ2-5
cdr3_nt: TGTGCCAGCAGCTTCGCAGAGACCCAGTACTTC
cdr3_aa: CASSFAETQYF

clone_size: few
d_call: -
v_call: TRBV2
j_call: TRBJ1-2
cdr3_nt: TGTGCCAGCAGCGGGACCGATTCGATCTATGGCTACACCTTC
cdr3_aa: CASSGTDSIYGYTF

clone_size: many
d_call: -
v_call: TRBV24-1
j_call: TRBJ2-7
cdr3_nt: TGTGCCACCAGTGATTTGGGCTACGAGCAGTACTTC
cdr3_aa: CATSDLGYEQYF

clone_size: -
d_call: -
v_call: TRBV29-1
j_call: TRBJ1-1
cdr3_nt: TGCAGCTCAACAATCACGAACACTGAAGCTTTCTTT
cdr3_aa: CSSTITNTEAFF

clone_size: -
d_call: TRBD1
v_call: TRBV15
j_call: TRBJ2-7
cdr3_nt: TGTGTCACCAGCTCAGCTCCCCCCCGACAGGGAGTAATCTACGAGCAGTACTTC
cdr3_aa: CVTSSAPPRQGVIYEQYF

clone_size: -
d_call: -
v_call: TRBV12-3/TRBV12-4
j_call: TRBJ1-2
cdr3_nt: TGTGCCAGCTCAGGAGTGGGCTATGGCTACACCTTC
cdr3_aa: CASSGVGYGYTF

clone_size: -
d_call: -
v_call: TRBV20-1
j_call: TRBJ2-5
cdr3_nt: TGCAGTGCTTGGCTAGCGCAAGAGACCCAGTACTTC
cdr3_aa: CSAWLAQETQYF

clone_size: many
d_call: -
v_call: TRBV10-3
j_call: TRBJ2-7
cdr3_nt: TGTGCCATCACAGACAGACTTGGCTACGAGCAGTACTTC
cdr3_aa: CAITDRLGYEQYF

clone_size: -
d_call: -
v_call: TRBV12-5
j_call: TRBJ2-3
cdr3_nt: TGTGCTAGTGGTTTGGTACGAGTAAGTGGGGCAGATACGCAGTATTTT
cdr3_aa: CASGLVRVSGADTQYF

clone_size: -
d_call: -
v_call: TRBV27
j_call: TRBJ2-7
cdr3_nt: TGTGCCAGCAGTTTATTTGGCCTTTACGAGCAGTACTTC
cdr3_aa: CASSLFGLYEQYF

clone_size: few
d_call: -
v_call: TRBV2
j_call: TRBJ2-3
cdr3_nt: TGTGCCAGCAGTGAAGCGAGGAGCACAGATACGCAGTATTTT
cdr3_aa: CASSEARSTDTQYF

clone_size: many
d_call: -
v_call: TRBV29-1
j_call: TRBJ2-3
cdr3_nt: TGCAGCGCCGAAGGCTGGGGGAGCACAGATACGCAGTATTTT
cdr3_aa: CSAEGWGSTDTQYF

clone_size: -
d_call: -
v_call: TRBV29-1
j_call: TRBJ2-2
cdr3_nt: TGCAGCGTCGGACAGCTAGCCGGGGAGCTGTTTTTT
cdr3_aa: CSVGQLAGELFF

clone_size: -
d_call: -
v_call: TRBV7-8
j_call: TRBJ1-2
cdr3_nt: TGTGCCAGCAGCCAAGGCACGGGATTGAACTATGGCTACACCTTC
cdr3_aa: CASSQGTGLNYGYTF

clone_size: -
d_call: -
v_call: TRBV5-1
j_call: TRBJ1-5
cdr3_nt: TGCGCCAGCAGCTCCCAACCTAGTGATAGCAATCAGCCCCAGCATTTT
cdr3_aa: CASSSQPSDSNQPQHF

clone_size: few
d_call: TRBD1
v_call: TRBV25-1
j_call: TRBJ1-1
cdr3_nt: TGTGCCAGCAGTGAGACAGGGTTAACTGAAGCTTTCTTT
cdr3_aa: CASSETGLTEAFF

clone_size: -
d_call: -
v_call: TRBV28
j_call: TRBJ2-2
cdr3_nt: TGTGCCAGCAGTTTTCGGCTAGACGGCGGGGAGCTGTTTTTT
cdr3_aa: CASSFRLDGGELFF

clone_size: few
d_call: -
v_call: TRBV6-5
j_call: TRBJ2-1
cdr3_nt: TGTGCCAGCTCGGAGGGGGGGGCACACAATGAGCAGTTCTTC
cdr3_aa: CASSEGGAHNEQFF

clone_size: -
d_call: TRBD1
v_call: TRBV7-2
j_call: TRBJ2-7
cdr3_nt: TGTGCCAGCAGCCGGGACAGGGGCTCATCGTACGAGCAGTACTTC
cdr3_aa: CASSRDRGSSYEQYF

clone_size: many
d_call: -
v_call: TRBV5-4
j_call: TRBJ1-1
cdr3_nt: TGTGCCAGCAGCCCTTGGTCCTCCGGTGGCACTGAAGCTTTCTTT
cdr3_aa: CASSPWSSGGTEAFF

clone_size: -
d_call: TRBD2
v_call: TRBV6-2/TRBV6-3
j_call: TRBJ2-5
cdr3_nt: TGTGCCAGCAGGGGGACTAGCGGGAGGTGTGAGACCCAGTACTTC
cdr3_aa: CASRGTSGRCETQYF

clone_size: -
d_call: -
v_call: TRBV4-3
j_call: TRBJ2-5
cdr3_nt: TGCGCCAGCAGCCAAGGAGGGGCTAGCCGGAACTTCCAAGAGACCCAGTACTTC
cdr3_aa: CASSQGGASRNFQETQYF

clone_size: -
d_call: -
v_call: TRBV5-6
j_call: TRBJ1-1
cdr3_nt: TGTGCCAGCAGCTCTATTGACCGCCAGGTTATGTTCGGCACTGAAGCTTTCTTT
cdr3_aa: CASSSIDRQVMFGTEAFF

clone_size: many
d_call: -
v_call: TRBV12-3/TRBV12-4
j_call: TRBJ1-3
cdr3_nt: TGTGCCAGCACCAACTCTGGAAACACCATATATTTT
cdr3_aa: CASTNSGNTIYF

clone_size: few
d_call: TRBD2
v_call: TRBV6-4
j_call: TRBJ2-1
cdr3_nt: TGTGCCAGCAGTGACGGACTAGCGGGAGGAATGGGTGAGCAGTTCTTC
cdr3_aa: CASSDGLAGGMGEQFF

clone_size: -
d_call: -
v_call: TRBV6-1
j_call: TRBJ2-1
cdr3_nt: TGTGCCAGCAGGGTCAGTCTTAGCTCCTACAATGAGCAGTTCTTT
cdr3_aa: CASRVSLSSYNEQFF

clone_size: -
d_call: TRBD1
v_call: TRBV6-1
j_call: TRBJ1-2
cdr3_nt: TGTGCCAGCTCAGGACAGGGACCCTATGGCTACACCTTC
cdr3_aa: CASSGQGPYGYTF

clone_size: -
d_call: -
v_call: TRBV7-6
j_call: TRBJ2-5
cdr3_nt: -
cdr3_aa: CASSLAIGVFTEAFFGQGTQYF

clone_size: -
d_call: TRBD2
v_call: TRBV11-3
j_call: TRBJ2-3
cdr3_nt: TGTGCCAGCAGCTTTCTAAGTCGGACTAGCCCGCAGTATTTT
cdr3_aa: CASSFLSRTSPQYF

clone_size: -
d_call: -
v_call: TRBV5-6
j_call: TRBJ2-3
cdr3_nt: TGTGCCAGCAGTGACAGCTTTCTTAGCACAGATACGCAGTATTTT
cdr3_aa: CASSDSFLSTDTQYF

clone_size: many
d_call: TRBD1
v_call: TRBV2
j_call: TRBJ2-7
cdr3_nt: TGTGCCAGCAGTGGGACAGGGGGCGAGCAGTACTTC
cdr3_aa: CASSGTGGEQYF

clone_size: medium-sized
d_call: -
v_call: TRBV20-1
j_call: TRBJ2-1
cdr3_nt: TGCAGTGCTAGATCGAACAGAGAATACAATGAGCAGTTCTTC
cdr3_aa: CSARSNREYNEQFF

clone_size: medium-sized
d_call: TRBD2
v_call: TRBV25-1
j_call: TRBJ2-7
cdr3_nt: TGTGCCACCAGCACGGTTAGCGGGAGGTCGAACGAGCAGTACTTC
cdr3_aa: CATSTVSGRSNEQYF

clone_size: -
d_call: -
v_call: TRBV2
j_call: TRBJ1-5
cdr3_nt: TGTGCCAGCCGAGCGGGAGCGTACCAAGAGACCCAGCATTTT
cdr3_aa: CASRAGAYQETQHF